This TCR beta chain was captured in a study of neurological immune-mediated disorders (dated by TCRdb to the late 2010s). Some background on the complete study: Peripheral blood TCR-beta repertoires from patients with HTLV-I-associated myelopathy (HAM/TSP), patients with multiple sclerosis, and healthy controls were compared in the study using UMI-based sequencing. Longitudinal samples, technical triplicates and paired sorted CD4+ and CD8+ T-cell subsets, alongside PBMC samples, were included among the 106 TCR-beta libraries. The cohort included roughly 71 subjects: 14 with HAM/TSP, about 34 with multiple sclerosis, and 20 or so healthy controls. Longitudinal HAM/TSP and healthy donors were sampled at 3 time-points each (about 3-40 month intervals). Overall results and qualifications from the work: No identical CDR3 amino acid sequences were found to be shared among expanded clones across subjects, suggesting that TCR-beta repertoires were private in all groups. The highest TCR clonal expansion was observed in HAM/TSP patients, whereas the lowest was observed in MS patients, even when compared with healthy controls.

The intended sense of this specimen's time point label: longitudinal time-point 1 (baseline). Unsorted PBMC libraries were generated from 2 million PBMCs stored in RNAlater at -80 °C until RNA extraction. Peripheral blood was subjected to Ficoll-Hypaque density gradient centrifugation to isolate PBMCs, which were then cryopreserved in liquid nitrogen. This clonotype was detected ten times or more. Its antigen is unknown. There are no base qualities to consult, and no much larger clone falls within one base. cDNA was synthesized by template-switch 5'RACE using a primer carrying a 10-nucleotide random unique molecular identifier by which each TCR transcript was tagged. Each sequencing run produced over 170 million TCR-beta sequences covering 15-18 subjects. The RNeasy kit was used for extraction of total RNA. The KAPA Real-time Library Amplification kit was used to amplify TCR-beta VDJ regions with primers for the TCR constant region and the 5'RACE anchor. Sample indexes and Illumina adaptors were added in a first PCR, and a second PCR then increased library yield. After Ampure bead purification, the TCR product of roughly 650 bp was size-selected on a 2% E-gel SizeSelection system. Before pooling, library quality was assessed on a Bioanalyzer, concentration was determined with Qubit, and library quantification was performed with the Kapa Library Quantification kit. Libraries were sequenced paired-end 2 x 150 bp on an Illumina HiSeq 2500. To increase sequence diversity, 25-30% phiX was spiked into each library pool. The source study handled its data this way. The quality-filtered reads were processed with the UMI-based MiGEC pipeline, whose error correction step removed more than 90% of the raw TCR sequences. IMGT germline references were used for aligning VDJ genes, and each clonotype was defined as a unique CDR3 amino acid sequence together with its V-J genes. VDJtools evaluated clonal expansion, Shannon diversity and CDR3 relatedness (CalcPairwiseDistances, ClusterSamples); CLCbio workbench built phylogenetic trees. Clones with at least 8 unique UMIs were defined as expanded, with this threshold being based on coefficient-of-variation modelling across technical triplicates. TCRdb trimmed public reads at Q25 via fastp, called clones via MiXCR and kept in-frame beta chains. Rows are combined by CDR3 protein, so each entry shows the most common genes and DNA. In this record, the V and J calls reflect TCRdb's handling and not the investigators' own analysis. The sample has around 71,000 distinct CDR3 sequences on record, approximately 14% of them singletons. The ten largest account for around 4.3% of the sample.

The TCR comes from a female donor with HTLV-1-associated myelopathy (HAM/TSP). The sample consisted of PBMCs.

For the CDR3, the sequence is CSVELGTDTQYF. The DNA is TGCAGCGTTGAACTGGGTACAGATACGCAGTATTTT. This sequence uses TRBV29-1 and TRBJ2-3; the D gene remains uncertain. In the germline V gene, CDR1 corresponds to SQVTM and CDR2 to ANQGSEA. Inclusive of the bounding cysteine and phenylalanine, the CDR3 is 12 residues long. This entry keeps only the CDR3 DNA: 36 bases, framed from base 1. V is pared back by 2 bases and J by 3 bases, with 6 bases lying between the germline termini.